The present T cell receptor beta chain was sequenced within a study of blood T cell repertoires in COVID-19. The protocol was immunoSEQ multiplex PCR, while the TCRdb copy is restricted to in-frame clones and leaves out a portion. Of over 150,000 clones in the sample, roughly 90% were seen once. The TCR sequence derives from a woman aged 45-60 years who had recovered from COVID-19. The sequencing input was PBMCs or T cells enriched from blood (not recorded which).

As DNA, the CDR3 is TGCAGTGCTAGTCTCACTAGCGGAACCTACGAGCAGTACTTC. This codes for CSASLTSGTYEQYF. The gene calls are TRBV20-1 and TRBJ2-7; 8 nucleotides line up with TRBD2. Trimming took 3 bases from V and 2 from J; bases not matched to a gene: 6. The CDR3 contains 14 residues. CDR1 is DFQATT, CDR2 SNEGSKA, per germline (reference sequence).